These T cell receptor beta chains were read from a single sample in a study of blood T cell repertoires in COVID-19. Clones were sequenced by immunoSEQ multiplex PCR, and TCRdb holds only the in-frame ones, with some missing. This table holds about 180,000 clones, around four fifths found once. Sequencing input: PBMCs or T cells enriched from blood (not recorded which). The receptors were gathered from a woman aged 50 to 60 who had recovered from COVID-19. Each CDR3 is given with its conserved first and last residue. A D gene is named only where the DNA matches it firmly. Clone size is stated in some rows and not others, as once, few, many or a class when expanded.

clone size	J gene	V gene	D gene	CDR3 protein	CDR3 DNA
.	TRBJ2-5	TRBV14	TRBD2	CASSLGLASFQETQYF	TGTGCCAGCAGCCTTGGACTAGCGAGCTTCCAAGAGACCCAGTACTTC
.	TRBJ2-1	TRBV9	.	CASSVAPSLLGWSYNEQFF	TGTGCCAGCAGCGTAGCTCCCTCCTTACTAGGATGGTCCTACAATGAGCAGTTCTTC
.	TRBJ1-4	TRBV3-1/TRBV3-2	TRBD1	CASSQAVPGQENVLNEKLFF	TGTGCCAGCAGCCAAGCCGTTCCGGGACAGGAAAATGTGTTAAATGAAAAACTGTTTTTT
.	TRBJ2-2	TRBV7-2	.	CASRTGTNTGELFF	TGTGCCAGCAGGACAGGAACGAACACCGGGGAGCTGTTTTTT
.	TRBJ2-1	TRBV7-8	.	CASSLGTIDRQFF	TGTGCCAGCAGCTTAGGGACTATCGACCGACAGTTCTTC
.	TRBJ2-6	TRBV19	TRBD1	CASTTIGQGSSGANVLTF	TGTGCCAGTACTACCATTGGACAGGGGAGCTCTGGGGCCAACGTCCTGACTTTC
.	TRBJ2-5	TRBV5-8	.	CASSLRAAETQYF	TGTGCCAGCAGCCTCAGGGCGGCCGAGACCCAGTACTTC
.	TRBJ1-4	TRBV9	TRBD1	CASSVEGTGLGEKLFF	TGTGCCAGCAGCGTAGAGGGGACAGGGTTAGGTGAAAAACTGTTTTTT
once	TRBJ2-2	TRBV5-1	TRBD1	CASSSTGDTGELFF	TGCGCCAGCAGCTCGACAGGGGACACCGGGGAGCTGTTTTTT
.	TRBJ1-1	TRBV7-3	.	CASSLVRVGKGAEAFF	TGTGCCAGCAGCTTAGTTCGGGTAGGAAAAGGGGCTGAAGCTTTCTTT